This TCR beta chain emerged from a study of CD8+ T cells in alopecia areata. It was cDNA, reverse transcribed from extracted RNA, that served as the sequencing template. The method was immunoSEQ multiplex PCR; TCRdb's version includes in-frame clones alone and lacks a portion of them. The sample holds over 100,000 clones, around 50% seen once. As for treatment: oral pan-JAK inhibitor, 5-10 mg twice daily. The CDR3 totals 16 residues. Trimming removed 4 bases from V and 4 bases from J; junction bases left unmatched: 11. Germline loops: CDR1 SGHRS, CDR2 YFSETQ. The rearrangement links TRBV5-1 to TRBJ2-5; TRBD1 matches 9 bases. This TCR was recovered from a human donor with alopecia areata. Material: CD8+ T cells sorted from blood, obtained at week 24, from a patient treated with tofacitinib. In DNA, the CDR3 is TGCGCCAGCAGCGTTCAACCGGGACAGGGAAGAGAGACCCAGTACTTC. Its translation: CASSVQPGQGRETQYF.